These 32 T cell receptor beta chains were sequenced from one sample in a study of T cell responses to AZD1222 COVID-19 vaccine. The assay was immunoSEQ multiplex PCR, and TCRdb's table has in-frame clones only and misses some. There are 75,000 to 80,000 clones in the sample; about 74% occur only once, and 27% lies in the top ten. Sequences were derived from peripheral blood, sampled 28 days after the second dose of the MenACWY control vaccine. These receptors all stem from an adult who received the MenACWY meningococcal vaccine as a control.

The CDR3 loop reads CASSEGWDKKVFF. Written as DNA, the CDR3 is TGTGCCAGCTCCGAAGGGTGGGACAAAAAGGTTTTCTTT. The gene calls are TRBV2 and TRBJ1-1, with a possible D match to TRBD1 (6 bases). Germline V gives CDR1 SNHLY, CDR2 FYNNEI. The CDR3 runs 13 residues. V shed 8 bases and J shed 13 bases, with 23 bases lying between them. The variable domain in full, completed from reference TRBV2 and TRBJ1-1, reads EPEVTQTPSHQVTQMGQEVILRCVPISNHLYFYWYRQILGQKVEFLVSFYNNEISEKSEIFDDQFSVERPDGSNFTLKIRSTKLEDSAMYFCASSEGWDKKVFFGQGTRLTVV.

This chain joins TRBV19 and TRBJ2-1; TRBD1 agrees at 8 bases. Looked up from germline, CDR1 is LNHDA and CDR2 is SQIVND (reference sequence). Trimming at V came to 10 bases and at J to 10 bases, leaving 6 bases not matched to a gene. The CDR3 consists of 11 residues. The CDR3 reads CATNRGKEQFF. In DNA, the CDR3 is TGTGCCACAAACAGGGGGAAGGAGCAGTTCTTC.

The V and J genes are TRBV7-2 and TRBJ2-7; possibly TRBD1 or TRBD2 for D (5 bases each). Germline V gene lookup returns CDR1 SGHTA and CDR2 FQGNSA. The V and J ends lost 4 bases and 0 bases respectively, with 13 bases between them. This CDR3 contains 15 residues. The CDR3 loop is CASSWGPQSSYEQYF. The CDR3 coding sequence is TGTGCCAGCAGCTGGGGACCTCAGAGCTCCTACGAGCAGTACTTC.

V is TRBV11-2 and J is TRBJ1-4; maybe TRBD1 (6 bases). The germline V and J ends were trimmed by 2 bases and 1 base, with 14 bases remaining between them. The germline V gene has CDR1 SGHAT and CDR2 FQNNGV. The CDR3 consists of 17 residues. CDR3 amino acids: CASSLPRGGGTNEKLFF. The CDR3 DNA is TGTGCCAGCAGCTTACCCAGGGGAGGGGGAACTAATGAAAAACTGTTTTTT.

This chain links TRBV3-1 (or the pseudogene TRBV3-2) with TRBJ2-7; 8 positions match TRBD2. V lost 0 bases to trimming and J lost 5 bases; unmatched junction nucleotides: 9. Looked up from germline, CDR1 is LGHDT and CDR2 is YNNKEL (reference sequence). The CDR3 spans 16 residues. The CDR3 region is CASSQDSPGGPDEQYF. CDR3 DNA: TGTGCCAGCAGCCAAGATTCTCCGGGAGGGCCAGACGAGCAGTACTTC.

This chain joins TRBV28 and TRBJ1-5; D is possibly TRBD1 (6 bases). Germline loops: CDR1 MDHEN, CDR2 SYDVKM. CDR3 length equals 16 residues. Trimming left V 5 bases short and J 6 bases short, with 20 bases between. The CDR3 nucleotides read TGTGCCAGCAGTAACCAACAGGGTTTATCGGGTCAGCCCCAGCATTTT. It is translated as CASSNQQGLSGQPQHF.

V and J are TRBV2 and TRBJ2-1; D possibly matches TRBD1 or TRBD2 (6 bases each). Trimming shortened V by 6 bases and J by 8 bases, and 20 bases separated the two germline ends. Looked up from germline, CDR1 is SNHLY and CDR2 is FYNNEI. CDR3 length: 15 amino acids. The CDR3: CASSGRGGTTHEQFF. The CDR3 DNA reads as TGTGCCAGCAGCGGCAGGGGAGGTACAACACATGAGCAGTTCTTC.

This rearrangement joins TRBV7-2 to TRBJ1-2, with 8 bases lining up with TRBD1. V shed 6 bases, J shed 4 bases, and the junction held 7 bases outside the gene matches. Germline CDR1 and CDR2: SGHTA and FQGNSA. The CDR3 extends over 14 amino acids. CDR3 protein: CASRTQGAVYGYTF. As DNA, the CDR3 is TGTGCCAGCAGGACTCAGGGGGCCGTCTATGGCTACACCTTC.

The chain couples TRBV10-3 to TRBJ2-2; no reliable D call. V was trimmed by 3 bases and J by 1 base, leaving 6 bases between them. The germline V gene has CDR1 ENHRY and CDR2 SYGVKD. The length of the CDR3 is 14 residues. The CDR3 DNA follows: TGTGCCATCAGTGACGACAAGAACACCGGGGAGCTGTTTTTT. Protein product: CAISDDKNTGELFF.

J is TRBJ1-1 and V is TRBV13; D unresolved. Trimming left V 3 bases short and J 1 base short, with 12 bases between. CDR1 PRHDT and CDR2 FYEKMQ come from the germline V gene (reference sequence). The CDR3 runs 15 residues. For the CDR3, the DNA is TGTGCCAGCAGCTTCCTCATCGGAGGGAACACTGAAGCTTTCTTT. Amino acids: CASSFLIGGNTEAFF.

The chain recombines TRBV3-1 (or the pseudogene TRBV3-2) with TRBJ2-1, with 9 bases aligning to TRBD2. The CDR3 is 17 amino acids. The junction had 12 bases not matched to a gene; V was cut back by 5 bases and J by 4 bases. CDR1 is LGHDT and CDR2 is YNNKEL in the germline V gene (reference sequence). In nucleotides, the CDR3 is TGTGCCAGCAGCAGCCTAGGACAGACTAGCGGTTACAATGAGCAGTTCTTC. This sequence encodes CASSSLGQTSGYNEQFF.

The J gene is TRBJ1-1, the V gene TRBV6-5; TRBD1 might be the D (5 bases). Trimming took 6 bases from V and 8 from J, leaving 10 bases between them. This CDR3 is 11 amino acids long. The germline CDR1 and CDR2 sequences are MNHEY and SVGAGI. CDR3 sequence (DNA): TGTGCCAGCAGGGTCGGGGCCGAAGCTTTCTTT. It is translated as CASRVGAEAFF.

V and J are TRBV27 and TRBJ1-1; unclear D gene. Deletions cut 3 bases from V and 1 base from J, with 6 bases between. CDR1 and CDR2 from the germline V gene are MNHEY and SMNVEV (reference sequence). CDR3 length: 13 residues. The CDR3 nucleotides are TGTGCCAGCAGTTTTCAGAGGAACACTGAAGCTTTCTTT. It specifies CASSFQRNTEAFF.

This chain uses TRBV4-2 with TRBJ1-1, with D unresolved. CDR3 length: 14 amino acids. V lost 2 bases and J 6 bases, leaving 13 bases between the germline ends. CDR1 is LGHNA and CDR2 is YNFKEQ in the germline V gene. CDR3 in amino acids: CASSQPGRIAEAFF. CDR3 in DNA: TGTGCCAGCAGCCAACCCGGGAGGATCGCTGAAGCTTTCTTT.

The rearrangement joins TRBV18 to TRBJ2-7; the D gene is possibly TRBD1 (6 bases). Germline lookup yields CDR1 KGHSH and CDR2 LQKENI. The CDR3 has 14 amino acids. Trimming shortened V by 4 bases and J by 7 bases, and 17 bases separated the two germline ends. Written as DNA, the CDR3 is TGTGCCAGCTCACGCCTCGAAGGGGGTCGGGAGCAGTACTTC. Protein product: CASSRLEGGREQYF. The complete variable domain, with remaining parts taken from reference TRBV18 and TRBJ2-7, reads NAGVMQNPRHLVRRRGQEARLRCSPMKGHSHVYWYRQLPEEGLKFMVYLQKENIIDESGMPKERFSAEFPKEGPSILRIQQVVRGDSAAYFCASSRLEGGREQYFGPGTRLTVT.

This rearrangement joins TRBV10-1 to TRBJ2-7; D possibly uses TRBD1 or TRBD2 (5 bases each). The ends were cut back, 0 bases at V and 11 bases at J, with 14 bases in the middle. Germline lookup yields CDR1 WNHNN and CDR2 SYGVQD (reference sequence). CDR3 length equals 13 residues. CDR3 nucleotides: TGCGCCAGCAGTGAGTCGGGTGGGACGACGGAGTACTTC. This encodes CASSESGGTTEYF.

This rearrangement joins TRBV5-5 to TRBJ1-2; 9 bases fit TRBD1. Trimming removed 0 bases from V and 4 bases from J; junction bases left unmatched: 7. Germline V CDR1 and CDR2: SGHKS, YYEKEE (reference sequence). The CDR3 runs 16 residues. DNA for the CDR3: TGTGCCAGCAGCTTGGCCCCGGACAGGGGTGGCTATGGCTACACCTTC. Translating it yields CASSLAPDRGGYGYTF.

The chain recombines TRBV7-2 with TRBJ2-2, with D perhaps assigned TRBD1 or TRBD2 (5 bases each). Trimming shortened V by 1 base and J by 5 bases, and 8 bases separated the two germline ends. The CDR3 covers 14 residues. The germline V gene encodes CDR1 SGHTA and CDR2 FQGNSA. The DNA of the CDR3 is TGTGCCAGCAGCTTAGTTGGGGGTACCGGGGAGCTGTTTTTT. It yields the protein CASSLVGGTGELFF.

The rearrangement uses TRBV2 and TRBJ2-1; 10 positions agree with TRBD2. The ends lost 8 bases at V and 6 bases at J; junction bases unmatched: 10. Germline V gene lookup returns CDR1 SNHLY and CDR2 FYNNEI. The CDR3 runs to 15 residues. The CDR3 loop reads CASLQLAGVPNEQFF. As DNA, the CDR3 is TGTGCCAGCTTACAGCTAGCGGGGGTTCCCAATGAGCAGTTCTTC.

This clone was observed once. The chain carries TRBV12-3 or TRBV12-4 and TRBJ2-5; D not certain. The CDR3 runs to 13 residues. V lost 6 bases and J lost 4, with 12 bases in between. The CDR3 is CASSVRTGETQYF. The CDR3 DNA is TGTGCCAGCAGCGTAAGGACGGGAGAGACCCAGTACTTC.

This clone was recorded a few times. The chain is built from TRBV13 and TRBJ2-2, with a weak D call TRBD2 (6 bases). Trimming cost V 5 bases and J 4 bases, with 11 bases left between them. Germline V gene lookup returns CDR1 PRHDT and CDR2 FYEKMQ (reference sequence). This CDR3 spans 14 amino acids. In nucleotides, the CDR3 is TGTGCCAGCAGCCTTGGGACTGCCACCGGGGAGCTGTTTTTT. It yields the protein CASSLGTATGELFF.

The CDR3 DNA follows: TGCAAGGCAGGGTCAAACACTGAAGCTTTCTTT. Translation: CKAGSNTEAFF. The V gene is TRBV20-1, the J gene TRBJ1-1; a possible D gene is TRBD1 (5 bases). The CDR3 is made up of 11 amino acids. Germline V gene sequence: CDR1 DFQATT, CDR2 SNEGSKA (reference sequence).

V gene TRBV3-1 (or the pseudogene TRBV3-2) combines with J gene TRBJ2-4; 10 bases line up with TRBD1. Germline values: CDR1 LGHDT, CDR2 YNNKEL (reference sequence). The CDR3 runs to 20 residues. V trimming: 3 bases; J trimming: 0 bases; junction bases outside the gene matches: 14. This CDR3 is CASSHSGTGVNFLAKNIQYF. Here the CDR3 DNA reads TGTGCCAGCAGCCACTCCGGGACAGGGGTTAATTTCCTAGCCAAAAACATTCAGTACTTC.

This chain joins TRBV29-1 and TRBJ2-7, with D possibly TRBD1 on 6 matching bases. Trimming left V 6 bases short and J 2 bases short, with 11 bases between. Germline loops: CDR1 SQVTM, CDR2 ANQGSEA. The CDR3 has 12 residues. This CDR3 is CSVRTETYEQYF. CDR3 DNA: TGCAGCGTGAGGACAGAGACCTACGAGCAGTACTTC.

This clone was seen once. V and J are TRBV11-2 and TRBJ2-1; TRBD2 matches at 7 bases. There are 12 residues in the CDR3. CDR1 and CDR2 (germline): SGHAT, FQNNGV. Losses at the gene ends were 5 bases for V and 15 bases for J; bases not matched to a gene: 10. CDR3 region: CASSREATSRFF. The CDR3 coding sequence is TGTGCCAGCAGCCGGGAGGCGACTAGCAGGTTCTTC. Drawing the rest from reference TRBV11-2 and TRBJ2-1, the complete variable domain is EAGVAQSPRYKIIEKRQSVAFWCNPISGHATLYWYQQILGQGPKLLIQFQNNGVVDDSQLPKDRFSAERLKGVDSTLKIQPAKLEDSAVYLCASSREATSRFFGPGTRLTVL.

This clone has more than one count but fewer than ten. The chain's CDR3 is CSVEGGTGGYTF. The CDR3 bases are TGCAGCGTTGAAGGAGGGACTGGTGGCTACACCTTC. The chain employs TRBV29-1 and TRBJ1-2; a weak D match, TRBD1 (5 bases). Germline values: CDR1 SQVTM, CDR2 ANQGSEA. Trimming cost V 1 base and J 7 bases, with 10 bases left between them. The CDR3 totals 12 residues.

The chain links TRBV19 to TRBJ2-1, with TRBD1 identical over 11 bases. Per germline, CDR1 LNHDA and CDR2 SQIVND (reference sequence). Trimming cost V 4 bases and J 5 bases; bases outside gene matches: 4. This CDR3 has 15 amino acids. The CDR3 DNA reads TGTGCCAGTAGTAGCGGGGACAGGGGGGACAATGAGCAGTTCTTC. It translates to CASSSGDRGDNEQFF.

The chain employs TRBV19 and TRBJ1-2; D is perhaps TRBD1 (5 bases). Germline CDR1 LNHDA, CDR2 SQIVND (reference sequence). This CDR3 is 14 amino acids long. The V end lost 5 bases, the J end lost 6 bases, and 16 bases lay between the germline ends. The CDR3 sequence: CASSSNRFPDGYTF. DNA for the CDR3: TGTGCCAGTAGTTCGAACAGGTTTCCAGATGGCTACACCTTC.

This chain uses TRBV6-5 with TRBJ1-5, with 9 nucleotides matching TRBD1. This CDR3 region has 13 residues. With 9 bases clipped from V and 7 bases from J, the junction kept 7 bases outside the gene matches. Germline-derived CDR1 and CDR2 are MNHEY and SVGAGI. The DNA for the CDR3 is TGTGCCAGTACAGGGACAGGGCAGCAGCCCCAGCATTTT. Translation: CASTGTGQQPQHF.

The V call is TRBV7-9, the J call TRBJ2-7; TRBD2 is a possible D gene (6 bases). This CDR3 has 12 residues. The germline V and J ends were trimmed by 6 bases and 6 bases, with 12 bases remaining between them. The V gene's germline CDR1 is SEHNR and CDR2 FQNEAQ (reference sequence). DNA of the CDR3: TGTGCCAGCAGGCGGGAAGCGGGCGAGCAGTACTTC. Translation gives CASRREAGEQYF.

V and J are TRBV7-2 and TRBJ1-2; D not certain. The CDR3 contains 14 residues. Germline-derived CDR1 and CDR2 are SGHTA and FQGNSA. V was clipped by 2 bases and J by 4 bases, with 11 bases between them. CDR3 sequence reads: CASSLLEGGYGYTF. The CDR3 DNA follows: TGTGCCAGCAGCTTATTGGAGGGAGGCTATGGCTACACCTTC.

The rearrangement links TRBV28 to TRBJ1-4; TRBD1 is a possible D gene (6 bases). The germline V gene encodes CDR1 MDHEN and CDR2 SYDVKM. The CDR3 sequence is 15 residues long. V lost 4 bases and J lost 3, with 12 bases in between. The CDR3 spells CASSSYRDPNEKLFF. In nucleotides, the CDR3 is TGTGCCAGCAGTTCATACAGGGATCCTAATGAAAAACTGTTTTTT.